The 22 T cell receptor beta chains listed next were all sequenced from one sample in a study of blood T cell repertoires in COVID-19. TCRdb's copy holds only in-frame clones and misses some; the assay was immunoSEQ multiplex PCR. The sample lists 200,000 or so clones, 88% occurring once. Sequencing was carried out using peripheral blood. The receptors here all came from a man in his 70s with acute or convalescent COVID-19.

This chain connects TRBV4-2 to TRBJ1-1; possible D gene TRBD1, 6 bases. Germline-derived CDR1 and CDR2 are LGHNA and YNFKEQ. The length of the CDR3 is 14 residues. Trimming stripped 0 bases from V and 10 bases from J, with 15 bases between. The CDR3, as DNA: TGTGCCAGCAGCCAAGAGACAGGACCCGTTCGAGCTTTCTTT. It codes for CASSQETGPVRAFF.

The chain combines TRBV5-1 with TRBJ2-3, with TRBD2 matching 7 bases. The V gene's germline CDR1 is SGHRS and CDR2 YFSETQ. V was pared by 5 bases and J by 6 bases, with 15 bases of the junction left unmatched. The CDR3 is 16 residues long. The CDR3 protein is CASRPPAGPYADTQYF. CDR3 coding DNA: TGCGCCAGCAGACCCCCAGCGGGACCCTATGCGGATACGCAGTATTTT.

The table lists this clone with many counts. V gene TRBV21-1 combines with J gene TRBJ1-2; TRBD1, the table's D call, lacks a check against the DNA. TRBV21-1 is listed as a pseudogene. The CDR3 is 15 amino acids. This CDR3 is CASSKFANRRNGYTF. In nucleotides, the CDR3 is TGTGCCAGCAGCAAATTCGCGAACAGACGGAATGGCTACACCTTC.

This chain links TRBV7-2 with TRBJ1-5; TRBD1 aligns across 11 bases. Germline CDR1 and CDR2: SGHTA and FQGNSA. The CDR3 runs 14 residues. The V gene end was trimmed by 5 bases and the J gene end by 6 bases; junction bases not matched to a gene: 3. CDR3: CASSPDRGRQPQHF. The CDR3 nucleotides read TGTGCCAGCAGCCCGGACAGGGGGCGTCAGCCCCAGCATTTT.

This chain connects TRBV19 to TRBJ1-1; 7 bases agree with TRBD1. Germline CDR1 reads LNHDA; CDR2 reads SQIVND (reference sequence). This CDR3 region has 15 residues. V lost 5 bases, J lost 3 bases, and 9 bases stayed unmatched. The CDR3 loop is CASSSGQFLYTEAFF. The DNA for the CDR3 is TGTGCCAGTAGTTCGGGACAGTTTTTGTACACTGAAGCTTTCTTT.

This clone was observed a handful of times. The chain joins TRBV23-1 to TRBJ1-2, with 8 bases aligning to TRBD1. TRBV23-1 is an ORF, with its function uncertain. V gave up 4 bases and J gave up 8 bases; unmatched junction bases: 9. The CDR3 runs to 14 residues. This chain's CDR3 is CASSPPDRDGGYTF. The CDR3 DNA sequence: TGCGCCAGCAGTCCCCCGGACAGGGATGGGGGCTACACCTTC.

The J gene is TRBJ2-5, the V gene TRBV18, with 9 bases fitting TRBD1. The CDR3 is 15 amino acids. Germline values: CDR1 KGHSH, CDR2 LQKENI. Trimming at V came to 5 bases and at J to 7 bases, leaving 11 bases not matched to a gene. CDR3 bases: TGTGCCAGCTCAACAGGGGGCGGCGGTTCGACGACCCAGTACTTC. Translated: CASSTGGGGSTTQYF.

The rearrangement links TRBV19 to TRBJ1-2; 7 positions agree with TRBD1. V shed 11 bases, J shed 0 bases, and the junction held 9 bases outside the gene matches. Germline CDR1 and CDR2: LNHDA and SQIVND (reference sequence). The CDR3 is 14 amino acids. In nucleotides, the CDR3 is TGTGCCTGCGAGGACAGGCTCGCTAACTATGGCTACACCTTC. It yields the protein CACEDRLANYGYTF.

The chain links TRBV7-9 to TRBJ1-1; D is ambiguous. Deletions cut 5 bases from V and 7 bases from J, with 11 bases between. The CDR3 loop spans 12 amino acids. Germline V gives CDR1 SEHNR, CDR2 FQNEAQ (reference sequence). This chain's CDR3 is CASSPGGVEAFF. The DNA of the CDR3 is TGTGCCAGCAGCCCGGGCGGGGTTGAAGCTTTCTTT.

This chain connects TRBV7-6 to TRBJ2-2; 7 bases line up with TRBD1. Germline V gives CDR1 SGHVS, CDR2 FNYEAQ. V was pared by 6 bases and J by 5 bases, with 6 bases of the junction left unmatched. This CDR3 is built from 14 residues. CDR3 loop: CASSTQTGTGELFF. In nucleotides, the CDR3 is TGTGCCAGCAGTACACAGACAGGGACCGGGGAGCTGTTTTTT.

The CDR3 region has the DNA TGTGCCAGCAGCAGACTACAGGGGGCTGGCTATGGCTACACCTTC. Its protein is CASSRLQGAGYGYTF. This chain connects TRBV5-4 to TRBJ1-2, with 9 bases identical to TRBD1. Germline values: CDR1 SGHNT, CDR2 YYREEE (reference sequence). J was trimmed by 4 bases and V by 4 bases; bases with no gene match: 8. The length of the CDR3 is 15 residues.

The chain is built from TRBV3-1 (or the pseudogene TRBV3-2) and TRBJ1-6, with 7 bases fitting TRBD1. Losses at the gene ends were 1 base for V and 7 bases for J; bases not matched to a gene: 7. The CDR3 runs 16 residues. Germline V gene lookup returns CDR1 LGHDT and CDR2 YNNKEL (reference sequence). CDR3 sequence reads: CASSQGYHRGNSPLHF. The CDR3 region has the DNA TGTGCCAGCAGCCAAGGTTATCACAGGGGCAATTCACCCCTCCACTTT.

This chain uses TRBV4-2 with TRBJ1-1; a possible D gene is TRBD1 (6 bases). The CDR3 consists of 14 residues. V lost 5 bases and J lost 2, with 12 bases in between. Germline-derived CDR1 and CDR2 are LGHNA and YNFKEQ. CDR3 nucleotides: TGTGCCAGCAGCAAAGGGGGAGAAAACACTGAAGCTTTCTTT. Translated, it gives CASSKGGENTEAFF.

The genes are TRBV15 and TRBJ2-3; no firm D call. This CDR3 region has 15 residues. Between the trimmed V and J ends, which lost 0 bases and 5 bases, there was a span of 12 bases. CDR1 LNHNV and CDR2 YYDKDF come from the germline V gene (reference sequence). This CDR3 is CATSRDRAGVDTQYF. In DNA form, the CDR3 reads TGTGCCACCAGCAGAGATCGTGCCGGTGTAGATACGCAGTATTTT.

The rearrangement uses TRBV19 and TRBJ2-2; perhaps TRBD1 as D (6 bases). This CDR3 spans 15 amino acids. Between the trimmed V and J ends, which lost 4 bases and 8 bases, there was a span of 17 bases. Germline CDR1 LNHDA, CDR2 SQIVND (reference sequence). The CDR3 DNA reads TGTGCCAGTAGTACCCTGGACAGTATCGTGGGGGAGCTGTTTTTT. This gives the protein CASSTLDSIVGELFF.

In this sample, this clone turned up a few times. This chain connects TRBV4-3 to TRBJ1-2; the D gene is possibly TRBD1 (6 bases). V lost 1 base and J 4 bases, leaving 16 bases between the germline ends. Germline V CDR1 and CDR2: LGHNA, YSLEER. CDR3 size: 16 residues. CDR3 in DNA: TGCGCCAGCAGCCAAGTTAGTGGCACGACAGGCTATGGCTACACCTTC. As protein: CASSQVSGTTGYGYTF.

The J gene is TRBJ2-5, the V gene TRBV10-3; no firm D call. The CDR3 has 14 amino acids. V was trimmed by 2 bases and J by 2 bases, leaving 9 bases between them. Germline CDR1 reads ENHRY; CDR2 reads SYGVKD. In nucleotides, the CDR3 is TGTGCCATCAGTGAGCACGGGTTACAAGAGACCCAGTACTTC. Its translation is CAISEHGLQETQYF.

J is TRBJ2-5 and V is TRBV3-1 (or the pseudogene TRBV3-2), with D perhaps matching TRBD1 (7 bases). This CDR3 has 17 amino acids. Trimming cost V 1 base and J 4 bases, with 19 bases left between them. Germline assignment: CDR1 LGHDT and CDR2 YNNKEL (reference sequence). For the CDR3, the DNA is TGTGCCAGCAGCCAAGCCGGCAGGGGCAGGGGGGTAGAGACCCAGTACTTC. This sequence encodes CASSQAGRGRGVETQYF.

J is TRBJ2-2 and V is TRBV28, with TRBD2 matching over 11 bases. The CDR3 covers 17 residues. Trimming took 8 bases from V and 1 from J; bases not matched to a gene: 9. The V gene's germline CDR1 is MDHEN and CDR2 SYDVKM. The CDR3 DNA follows: TGTGCCAGCGGGAATAGCGGGAGGGCTGTGAACACCGGGGAGCTGTTTTTT. Translating gives CASGNSGRAVNTGELFF.

This chain uses TRBV19 with TRBJ1-4; 9 positions agree with TRBD1. The CDR3 is 13 residues long. Germline values: CDR1 LNHDA, CDR2 SQIVND (reference sequence). V was clipped by 6 bases and J by 8 bases; unmatched bases: 4. CDR3 residues: CASRGQGVEKLFF. The DNA for the CDR3 is TGTGCCAGTAGGGGACAGGGTGTCGAAAAACTGTTTTTT.

This chain joins TRBV29-1 and TRBJ2-2; 15 bases fit TRBD2. This CDR3 has 20 residues. Germline trimming cut 6 bases from V and 5 bases from J; bases unmatched to any gene: 19. The V gene's germline CDR1 is SQVTM and CDR2 ANQGSEA. CDR3 region: CSVETRTGLAGGVGTGELFF. The DNA for the CDR3 is TGCAGCGTAGAAACTCGGACGGGACTAGCGGGAGGAGTTGGTACCGGGGAGCTGTTTTTT.

In its sample, this clone was seen once. J is TRBJ2-5 and V is TRBV5-1, with 8 bases matching TRBD2. The CDR3 totals 14 residues. Trimming cost V 4 bases and J 5 bases; bases outside gene matches: 7. CDR1 and CDR2 (germline): SGHRS, YFSETQ. Here the CDR3 DNA reads TGCGCCAGCAGCCCCAGCGGGAGTGGGGAGACCCAGTACTTC. It translates to CASSPSGSGETQYF.